The rows below give T cell receptor beta chains drawn from one sample of a study of shared clonotypes between healthy human individuals. This table comes from immunoSEQ multiplex PCR, and its TCRdb copy is limited to in-frame clones, with some not included. Here the sample spans about 2.1 million clones, 93% being singletons. What was sequenced was naive CD8+ T cells from PBMCs. All receptors derive from a man younger than 35 in good health. Some clones in this sample may be carry-over from other donors' samples. CDR3s include the opening cysteine and the closing phenylalanine or tryptophan. A D gene is named only where the DNA matches it firmly. Part of the rows lack a size; the others show once, few, many or a class for expanded clones.

V	D	J	size	DNA	CDR3
TRBV5-6	.	TRBJ2-7	.	TGTGCCAGCAGCTTGAACAGGGAGTACGAGCAGTACTTC	CASSLNREYEQYF
TRBV19	TRBD1	TRBJ1-5	.	TGTGCCAGTAGTACCATAGAGGACAGGTCAAGCAATCAGCCCCAGCATTTT	CASSTIEDRSSNQPQHF
TRBV5-8	.	TRBJ2-7	.	TGTGCCAGCAGCCCCGACGCCGAGGAAAGGCAGTACTTC	CASSPDAEERQYF
TRBV2	.	TRBJ2-7	.	TGTGCCGCGGAGGGTCCAGACTACGAGCAGTACTTC	CAAEGPDYEQYF
TRBV14	.	TRBJ1-2	once	TGTGCCAGCAGCCAAGCCCCGTGGGGCTACACCTTC	CASSQAPWGYTF
TRBV10-2	.	TRBJ2-2	.	TGCGCCAGCAGTGAGTCGAGGAGCGGGGAGCTGTTTTTT	CASSESRSGELFF
TRBV30	.	TRBJ2-5	.	TGTGCCTGGAGGGATCCGGACCGAAGCCCCCAAGAGACCCAGTACTTC	CAWRDPDRSPQETQYF
TRBV14	.	TRBJ2-7	.	TGTGCCAGCAGCCCGAGGACAGTTACCTACGAGCAGTACTTC	CASSPRTVTYEQYF
TRBV5-5	.	TRBJ1-1	.	TGTGCCAGCAGCTTGGGAGCGAACCCGAACACTGAAGCTTTCTTT	CASSLGANPNTEAFF
TRBV2	TRBD1	TRBJ1-1	.	TGTGCCAGCAGGTGGACAGGGAAGACTGAAGCTTTCTTT	CASRWTGKTEAFF
TRBV27	.	TRBJ1-5	.	TGTGCCAGCAGTTTAGGGGGCAGCAATCAGCCCCAGCATTTT	CASSLGGSNQPQHF
TRBV25-1	.	TRBJ2-3	.	TGTGCCAGCAGTGAACAGGGGGACTCCACAGATACGCAGTATTTT	CASSEQGDSTDTQYF
TRBV9	.	TRBJ1-1	.	TGTGCCAGCAGCATCGGGTGGAACACTGAAGCTTTCTTT	CASSIGWNTEAFF
TRBV4-2	TRBD2	TRBJ2-1	.	TGTGCCAGCAGCCAAGATGTTAGCGGGTATGTCTACAATGAGCAGTTCTTC	CASSQDVSGYVYNEQFF
TRBV5-1	TRBD2	TRBJ2-7	.	TGCGCCAGCAGCTACCGGGACTATCGAGCCGAGCAGTACTTC	CASSYRDYRAEQYF
TRBV11-3	TRBD2	TRBJ2-2	.	TGTGCCAGCAGCCTCACGGGAGGTGGTAGCGGGAGGATAACCGGGGAGCTGTTTTTT	CASSLTGGGSGRITGELFF
TRBV28	.	TRBJ1-2	.	TGTGCCAGCAGCCTCAGGACCCTTTATGGCTACACCTTC	CASSLRTLYGYTF
TRBV19	.	TRBJ2-4	.	TGTGCCAGTAGTATAGGACGGCTACTCGGAAACATTCAGTACTTC	CASSIGRLLGNIQYF
TRBV10-3	.	TRBJ1-1	.	TGTGCCATCAGTGAGTCACGGACAGTGAACACTGAAGCTTTCTTT	CAISESRTVNTEAFF
TRBV28	.	TRBJ2-1	.	TGTGCCAGCAGTTTACCGGAGGGTGCCTACAATGAGCAGTTCTTC	CASSLPEGAYNEQFF
TRBV5-1	.	TRBJ2-2	.	TGCGCCAGCAGCTCGGGGACAACGAACACCGGGGAGCTGTTTTTT	CASSSGTTNTGELFF
TRBV7-2	TRBD1	TRBJ2-2	once	TGTGCCAGCAGCTTTACAGGGGGAAACACCGGGGAGCTGTTTTTT	CASSFTGGNTGELFF
TRBV12-5	.	TRBJ1-1	few	TGTGCTAGTGGTTCCGGGGCGGCCACTGAAGCTTTCTTT	CASGSGAATEAFF